This T cell receptor beta chain came from a study of breast tumors, draining lymph nodes, adjacent tissues. Study results and limitations: Findings are consistent with lymph node origin and intratumoral expansion of most tumor T cells.

Worth noting for this clonotype: The antigen remains unidentified.

TCRdb reprocessed the multiplex PCR reads via MiXCR and lists one record per CDR3 protein. The profile shows 25,000 to 40,000 distinct CDR3 sequences, about 63% of them singletons. The CDR3 contains 12 residues. The V end lost 0 bases, the J end lost 7 bases, and 4 bases lay between the germline ends. The germline gives CDR1 SGHRS, CDR2 YFSETQ. The rearrangement joins TRBV5-1 to TRBJ1-4; D is unresolved. This receptor was obtained from a female donor with breast cancer. Some clones in this sample may be carry-over from other donors' samples. The sequenced sample consisted of breast tumor tissue. CDR3: CASSLDIEKLFF. The CDR3 coding sequence is TGCGCCAGCAGCTTGGATATTGAAAAACTGTTTTTT.